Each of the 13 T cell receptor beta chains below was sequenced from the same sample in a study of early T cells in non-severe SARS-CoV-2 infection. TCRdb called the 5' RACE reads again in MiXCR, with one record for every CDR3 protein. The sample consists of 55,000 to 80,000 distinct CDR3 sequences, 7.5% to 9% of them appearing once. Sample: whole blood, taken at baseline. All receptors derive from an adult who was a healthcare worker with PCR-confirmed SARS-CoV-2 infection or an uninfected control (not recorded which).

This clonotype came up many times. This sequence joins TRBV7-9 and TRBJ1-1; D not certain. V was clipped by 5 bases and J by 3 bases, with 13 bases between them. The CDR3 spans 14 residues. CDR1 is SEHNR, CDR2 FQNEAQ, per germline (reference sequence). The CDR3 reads CASSDLVRHTEAFF. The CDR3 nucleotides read TGTGCCAGCAGCGACCTCGTCCGGCACACTGAAGCTTTCTTT.

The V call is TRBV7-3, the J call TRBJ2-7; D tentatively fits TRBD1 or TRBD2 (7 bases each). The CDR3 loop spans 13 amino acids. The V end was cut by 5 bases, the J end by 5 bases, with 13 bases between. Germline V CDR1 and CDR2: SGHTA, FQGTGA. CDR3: CASSEQGGNEQYF. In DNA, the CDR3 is TGTGCCAGCAGCGAGCAGGGGGGGAACGAGCAGTACTTC.

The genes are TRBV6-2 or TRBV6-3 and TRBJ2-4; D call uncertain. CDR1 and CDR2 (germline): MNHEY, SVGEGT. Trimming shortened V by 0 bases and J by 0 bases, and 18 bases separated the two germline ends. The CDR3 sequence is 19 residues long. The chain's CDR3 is CASSYSRLTDPLAKNIQYF. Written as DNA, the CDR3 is TGTGCCAGCAGTTACTCGAGGCTAACGGACCCACTAGCCAAAAACATTCAGTACTTC.

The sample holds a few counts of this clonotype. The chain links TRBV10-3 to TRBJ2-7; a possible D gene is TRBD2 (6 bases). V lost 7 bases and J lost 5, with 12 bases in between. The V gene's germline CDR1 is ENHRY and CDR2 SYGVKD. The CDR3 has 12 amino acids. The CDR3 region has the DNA TGTGCCATCACCGGAGGGTCACACGAGCAGTACTTC. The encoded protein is CAITGGSHEQYF.

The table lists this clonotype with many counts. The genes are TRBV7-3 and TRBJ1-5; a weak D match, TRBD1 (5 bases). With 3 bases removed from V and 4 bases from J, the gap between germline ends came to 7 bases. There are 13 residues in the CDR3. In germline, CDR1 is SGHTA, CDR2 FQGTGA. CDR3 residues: CASSLGENQPQHF. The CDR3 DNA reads TGTGCCAGCAGCTTGGGGGAGAATCAGCCCCAGCATTTT.

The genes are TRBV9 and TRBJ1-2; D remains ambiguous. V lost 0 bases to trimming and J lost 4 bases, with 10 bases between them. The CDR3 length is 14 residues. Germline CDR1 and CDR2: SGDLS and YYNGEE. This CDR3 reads CASSVGETGYGYTF. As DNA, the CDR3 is TGTGCCAGCAGCGTAGGGGAGACGGGCTATGGCTACACCTTC.

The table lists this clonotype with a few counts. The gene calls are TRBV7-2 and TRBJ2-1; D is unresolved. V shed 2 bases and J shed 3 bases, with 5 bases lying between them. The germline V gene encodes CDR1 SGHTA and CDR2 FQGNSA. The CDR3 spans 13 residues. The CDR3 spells CASSLTSYNEQFF. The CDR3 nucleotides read TGTGCCAGCAGCTTAACCAGCTACAATGAGCAGTTCTTC.

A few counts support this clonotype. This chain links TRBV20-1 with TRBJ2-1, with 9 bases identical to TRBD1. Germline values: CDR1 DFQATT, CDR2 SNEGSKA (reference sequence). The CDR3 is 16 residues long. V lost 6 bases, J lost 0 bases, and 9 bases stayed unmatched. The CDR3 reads CSAELTGGSSYNEQFF. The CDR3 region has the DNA TGCAGTGCCGAGCTGACAGGGGGAAGCTCCTACAATGAGCAGTTCTTC.

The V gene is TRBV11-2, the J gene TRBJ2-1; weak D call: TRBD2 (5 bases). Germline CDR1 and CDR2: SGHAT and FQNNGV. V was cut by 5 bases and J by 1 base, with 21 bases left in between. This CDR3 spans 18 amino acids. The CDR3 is CASSRRTSSRLSYNEQFF. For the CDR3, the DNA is TGTGCCAGCAGCCGACGGACTTCTAGCCGCCTATCCTACAATGAGCAGTTCTTC.

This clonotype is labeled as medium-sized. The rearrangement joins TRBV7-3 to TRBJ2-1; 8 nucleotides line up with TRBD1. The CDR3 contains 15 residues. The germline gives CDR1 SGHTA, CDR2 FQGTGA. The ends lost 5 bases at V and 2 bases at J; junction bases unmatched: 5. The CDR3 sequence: CASSIGQGTYNEQFF. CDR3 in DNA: TGTGCCAGCAGCATCGGACAGGGTACCTACAATGAGCAGTTCTTC.

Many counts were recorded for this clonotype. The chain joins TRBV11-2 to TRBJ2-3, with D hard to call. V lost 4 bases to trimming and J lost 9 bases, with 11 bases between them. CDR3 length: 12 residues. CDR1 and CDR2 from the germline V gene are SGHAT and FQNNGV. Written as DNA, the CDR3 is TGTGCCAGCAGCTCCCCTGCCAGAACGCAGTATTTT. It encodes CASSSPARTQYF.

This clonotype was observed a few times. This chain's CDR3 is CASSFVTTDPNNEQFF. CDR3 nucleotides: TGTGCCAGCAGCTTTGTTACGACAGACCCAAACAATGAGCAGTTCTTC. This chain joins TRBV11-2 and TRBJ2-1; D is perhaps TRBD1 (5 bases). The V end was cut by 3 bases, the J end by 5 bases, with 17 bases between. Germline CDR1 and CDR2: SGHAT and FQNNGV. This CDR3 is built from 16 residues. Full variable domain (rest looked up from reference TRBV11-2 and TRBJ2-1): EAGVAQSPRYKIIEKRQSVAFWCNPISGHATLYWYQQILGQGPKLLIQFQNNGVVDDSQLPKDRFSAERLKGVDSTLKIQPAKLEDSAVYLCASSFVTTDPNNEQFFGPGTRLTVL.

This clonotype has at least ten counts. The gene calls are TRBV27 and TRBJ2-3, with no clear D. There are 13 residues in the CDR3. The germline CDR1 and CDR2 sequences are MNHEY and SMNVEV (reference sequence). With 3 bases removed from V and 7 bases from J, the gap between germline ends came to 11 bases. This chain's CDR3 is CASSFWGSNTQYF. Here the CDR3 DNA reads TGTGCCAGCAGTTTTTGGGGTTCAAATACGCAGTATTTT.